One sample yielded the 17 T cell receptor beta chains listed below, sequenced in a study of monozygotic twins with inflammatory bowel disease. TCRdb re-called the 5' RACE reads and shows each CDR3 protein once, DNA omitted. There are about 380,000 distinct CDR3 sequences in the sample, with just over 2.5% held by the top ten. Sample: blood. These receptor sequences come from a human donor with ulcerative colitis or Crohn's disease, or a healthy co-twin of an affected twin (not recorded which).

The chain uses TRBV29-1 and TRBJ2-7; TCRdb lists TRBD1, though no DNA is available to test this call. The germline V gene has CDR1 SQVTM and CDR2 ANQGSEA. CDR3 size: 12 residues. The CDR3 spells CSVGQGADEQYF.

This chain connects TRBV29-1 to TRBJ2-7; the D call of TRBD1 rests on TCRdb alone, since no DNA is present to check it. The CDR3 covers 14 residues. Germline V gives CDR1 SQVTM, CDR2 ANQGSEA. CDR3 in amino acids: CSVGKGTGLYEQYF.

The V call is TRBV11-2, the J call TRBJ2-2. CDR1 and CDR2 (germline): SGHAT, FQNNGV. The CDR3 covers 13 residues. The CDR3 sequence: CASSLGYTGELFF.

Here the CDR3 reads CASSQGTLSTGVNYEQYF. The V call is TRBV4-2, the J call TRBJ2-7; absent DNA, TCRdb's TRBD1 call cannot be checked. Germline CDR1 and CDR2: LGHNA and YNFKEQ. The CDR3 length is 18 residues.

The chain carries TRBV12-3 or TRBV12-4 and TRBJ2-1; TCRdb calls TRBD2, which cannot be checked without DNA. The CDR3 covers 14 residues. CDR3 region: CASSGTRLYNEQFF.

The chain combines TRBV5-1 with TRBJ2-1. The length of the CDR3 is 11 residues. Germline CDR1 reads SGHRS; CDR2 reads YFSETQ. The CDR3 is CASRTDNEQFF.

The rearrangement joins TRBV7-2 to TRBJ2-4. From germline, CDR1 is SGHTA and CDR2 FQGNSA. This CDR3 region has 13 residues. The CDR3 is CASNGQEENIQYF.

V gene TRBV7-9 combines with J gene TRBJ1-3. The CDR3 runs 15 residues. The germline V gene encodes CDR1 SEHNR and CDR2 FQNEAQ (reference sequence). The CDR3 sequence is CASSLVQGTGNTIYF.

V usage is TRBV12-3 or TRBV12-4 and J usage is TRBJ1-2. This CDR3 has 12 residues. The CDR3 region is CASSRGGHGYTF.

The chain has TRBV12-3 or TRBV12-4 and TRBJ1-2. This CDR3 contains 13 residues. The CDR3 here is CASSPLVGYGYTF.

The chain combines TRBV6-5 with TRBJ2-3; the D call of TRBD1 rests on TCRdb alone, since no DNA is present to check it. Germline V gives CDR1 MNHEY, CDR2 SVGAGI. The CDR3 extends over 16 amino acids. The CDR3 loop is CASSFVGGGRTDTQYF.

The chain employs TRBV5-1 and TRBJ2-7; TCRdb reports TRBD1, a call that lacks DNA to check it against. The CDR3 is 15 amino acids. Looked up from germline, CDR1 is SGHRS and CDR2 is YFSETQ. The CDR3 region is CASSRAPGNSYEQYF.

V usage is TRBV18 and J usage is TRBJ2-7; the D gene TCRdb calls, TRBD1, cannot be checked with no DNA. Germline-derived CDR1 and CDR2 are KGHSH and LQKENI. CDR3 length equals 15 residues. The CDR3 loop reads CASSPDGTPNYEQYF. Full variable domain (remainder filled in from reference TRBV18 and TRBJ2-7): NAGVMQNPRHLVRRRGQEARLRCSPMKGHSHVYWYRQLPEEGLKFMVYLQKENIIDESGMPKERFSAEFPKEGPSILRIQQVVRGDSAAYFCASSPDGTPNYEQYFGPGTRLTVT.

This chain uses TRBV12-3 or TRBV12-4 with TRBJ2-1; the TRBD1 assignment by TCRdb is unverifiable without DNA. This CDR3 region has 13 residues. The CDR3 here is CASSFRGADEQFF.

The genes are TRBV11-1 and TRBJ2-5; the D call of TRBD1 rests on TCRdb alone, since no DNA is present to check it. The CDR3 contains 16 residues. Germline lookup yields CDR1 SGHAT and CDR2 FQDESV (reference sequence). CDR3 sequence: CASSFEGGLAAETQYF.

The chain recombines TRBV2 with TRBJ2-7; the TRBD1 assignment by TCRdb is unverifiable without DNA. Germline V gene sequence: CDR1 SNHLY, CDR2 FYNNEI. The CDR3 loop spans 14 amino acids. The CDR3 sequence: CASSRGQGIYEQYF.

The chain has TRBV18 and TRBJ2-7. This CDR3 is built from 15 residues. From germline, CDR1 is KGHSH and CDR2 LQKENI. CDR3 residues: CASSPSGGTNYEQYF. The full variable domain, its missing parts supplied by reference TRBV18 and TRBJ2-7, is NAGVMQNPRHLVRRRGQEARLRCSPMKGHSHVYWYRQLPEEGLKFMVYLQKENIIDESGMPKERFSAEFPKEGPSILRIQQVVRGDSAAYFCASSPSGGTNYEQYFGPGTRLTVT.